This T cell receptor (beta chain) was observed in a study of blood T cell dynamics during melanoma immunotherapy. About the research overall: Metastatic melanoma patients received first-line pembrolizumab or nivolumab plus ipilimumab. General study findings and limits: At W3, later disease-control patients showed bifurcated PBMC repertoire changes, unlike progressors.

Time point of the sample: pre-treatment baseline. Notes on this clone: The antigen remains undetermined.

The CDR3 runs 13 residues. Per germline, CDR1 MDHEN and CDR2 SYDVKM. V lost 6 bases, J lost 1 base, and 7 bases lay in between. DNA loading was fixed at roughly 360 ng for all bulk PBMC samples. Sequencing used immunoSEQ multiplex PCR; TCRdb keeps in-frame clones, though not all of them. This repertoire shows fewer than 2,000 clones, more than 70% found once; its top ten account for around half. The chain joins TRBV28 to TRBJ1-5; D is unresolved. Sequenced material: blood, taken from a patient treated with checkpoint blockade. This receptor was identified in a human donor with melanoma. The CDR3 DNA sequence: TGTGCCAGCAGGGAAGGGAGCAATCAGCCCCAGCATTTT. It translates to CASREGSNQPQHF.